The 15 T cell receptor beta chains reported below all come from one sample, sequenced in a study of blood T cell repertoires in COVID-19. Here immunoSEQ multiplex PCR was the method, and the copy in TCRdb shows in-frame clones only, minus some. The sample lists under 40,000 clones; under 90% were seen once. Sequenced: peripheral blood. These TCRs come from a human donor in a cohort sampled during active COVID-19.

Only one count was recorded for this clone. V usage is TRBV27 and J usage is TRBJ2-7; 16 nucleotides match TRBD2. This CDR3 has 16 amino acids. J lost 6 bases, V lost 4 bases, and 6 bases had no gene match. From germline, CDR1 is MNHEY and CDR2 SMNVEV (reference sequence). Written as DNA, the CDR3 is TGTGCCAGCAGTTCCTCGGGACTAGCGGGAGGGTTCGAGCAGTACTTC. The encoded protein is CASSSSGLAGGFEQYF.

The V and J genes are TRBV7-2 and TRBJ1-1, with D hard to call. Germline V CDR1 and CDR2: SGHTA, FQGNSA. Trimming stripped 5 bases from V and 6 bases from J, with 13 bases between. The CDR3 consists of 13 residues. CDR3 nucleotide sequence: TGTGCCAGCAGCCCGCCGACGCGGGCTGAAGCTTTCTTT. The encoded protein is CASSPPTRAEAFF.

The V and J genes are TRBV27 and TRBJ1-2; TRBD1 agrees at 12 bases. Germline V lookup: CDR1 MNHEY, CDR2 SMNVEV (reference sequence). J lost 6 bases, V lost 6 bases, and 14 bases had no gene match. CDR3 size: 17 residues. The CDR3 DNA follows: TGTGCCAGCAGGGCTGAGGGACAGGGGGCGTTGGTTCATGGCTACACCTTC. This encodes CASRAEGQGALVHGYTF.

The chain joins TRBV5-6 to TRBJ2-5; TRBD2 matches 8 bases. The CDR3 spans 16 residues. Germline lookup yields CDR1 SGHDT and CDR2 YYEEEE. Unmatched junction bases numbered 9, after V lost 4 bases and J lost 1 base. CDR3 protein: CASSPLAGPPQETQYF. The CDR3 DNA is TGTGCCAGCAGCCCCTTAGCGGGGCCCCCCCAAGAGACCCAGTACTTC.

The chain couples TRBV5-1 to TRBJ2-3; 8 nucleotides agree with TRBD2. Germline CDR1 and CDR2: SGHRS and YFSETQ. This CDR3 is built from 15 residues. V was clipped by 2 bases and J by 2 bases; unmatched bases: 4. The DNA of the CDR3 is TGCGCCAGCAGCTTCCCAGCGGGGGACACAGATACGCAGTATTTT. This codes for CASSFPAGDTDTQYF.

This clone was seen once. The J gene is TRBJ2-1, the V gene TRBV3-1 (or the pseudogene TRBV3-2); the match to TRBD1 covers 10 bases. The CDR3 sequence is 15 residues long. Per germline, CDR1 LGHDT and CDR2 YNNKEL (reference sequence). After removal of 4 bases from V and 1 base from J, the junction contained 1 base not matched to a gene. CDR3: CASSRDRGSYNEQFF. CDR3 nucleotides: TGTGCCAGCAGCCGGGACAGGGGATCCTACAATGAGCAGTTCTTC.

The chain carries TRBV18 and TRBJ2-1; D not certain. Trimming stripped 2 bases from V and 1 base from J, with 12 bases between. Germline V gene data show CDR1 as KGHSH and CDR2 as LQKENI. CDR3 length: 16 residues. CDR3 nucleotides: TGTGCCAGCTCACCAGCAATTGGGCATTCCTACAATGAGCAGTTCTTC. Amino acids: CASSPAIGHSYNEQFF.

V is TRBV5-1 and J is TRBJ2-1; D perhaps matches TRBD1 (5 bases). Germline V gene lookup returns CDR1 SGHRS and CDR2 YFSETQ. The CDR3 totals 15 residues. Trimming pared 6 bases from V and 10 bases from J, leaving 23 bases between. The CDR3 sequence: CASKALYDSPKEQFF. CDR3 DNA sequence: TGCGCCAGCAAGGCTCTTTATGACAGCCCGAAGGAGCAGTTCTTC.

The J gene is TRBJ2-2, the V gene TRBV29-1, with TRBD1 matching over 9 bases. CDR1 and CDR2 from the germline V gene are SQVTM and ANQGSEA. The CDR3 covers 13 residues. The V segment lost 7 bases and the J segment 4 bases; nucleotides outside the gene matches: 4. In nucleotides, the CDR3 is TGCAGCGGGCGGGACAGGGTCACCGGGGAGCTGTTTTTT. Translating gives CSGRDRVTGELFF.

This chain links TRBV3-1 (or the pseudogene TRBV3-2) with TRBJ2-7, with D tentatively TRBD2 (5 bases). Germline V gene lookup returns CDR1 LGHDT and CDR2 YNNKEL (reference sequence). This CDR3 has 13 amino acids. Trimming shortened V by 3 bases and J by 4 bases, and 10 bases separated the two germline ends. CDR3 in amino acids: CASSHGGPYEQYF. The CDR3 DNA sequence: TGTGCCAGCAGCCATGGCGGGCCTTACGAGCAGTACTTC.

The chain uses TRBV5-1 and TRBJ2-3; 11 positions match TRBD2. Losses at the gene ends were 10 bases for V and 3 bases for J; bases not matched to a gene: 4. Germline V gives CDR1 SGHRS, CDR2 YFSETQ. The CDR3 consists of 13 residues. Here the CDR3 DNA reads TGCGCCTCCAGACTAGCGGGGACAGATACGCAGTATTTT. Its translation: CASRLAGTDTQYF.

This rearrangement joins TRBV30 to TRBJ1-3; the D is unclear. Germline loops: CDR1 GTSNPN, CDR2 SVGIG (reference sequence). Deletions cut 3 bases from V and 3 bases from J, with 9 bases between. The CDR3 has 13 amino acids. The CDR3 loop reads CAWSSGNGNTIYF. The CDR3, as DNA: TGTGCCTGGAGCTCGGGGAATGGAAACACCATATATTTT.

The CDR3, as DNA: TGTGCCAGCAAGTTGTACGGGAACGCGAACACCGGGGAGCTGTTTTTT. As protein: CASKLYGNANTGELFF. The chain joins TRBV28 to TRBJ2-2; D perhaps matches TRBD2 (5 bases). The germline gives CDR1 MDHEN, CDR2 SYDVKM. The V end was cut by 7 bases, the J end by 0 bases, with 15 bases between. There are 16 residues in the CDR3.

The CDR3 here is CASRKGLAGFTGELFF. The CDR3 nucleotides are TGTGCCAGCAGGAAGGGACTAGCGGGATTCACCGGGGAGCTGTTTTTT. The J gene is TRBJ2-2, the V gene TRBV28; 13 bases line up with TRBD2. V lost 6 bases to trimming and J lost 4 bases; unmatched junction nucleotides: 5. Germline loops: CDR1 MDHEN, CDR2 SYDVKM. This CDR3 spans 16 amino acids.

The rearrangement joins TRBV18 to TRBJ1-1; possible D gene TRBD1, 6 bases. Per germline, CDR1 KGHSH and CDR2 LQKENI. The CDR3 runs 14 residues. Trimming took 4 bases from V and 4 from J, leaving 13 bases between them. CDR3 nucleotide sequence: TGTGCCAGCTCACTCGGGGGAGGGGGCACTGAAGCTTTCTTT. Encoded protein: CASSLGGGGTEAFF.